This TCR beta chain derives from a study of a mutant IDH1 vaccine in newly diagnosed glioma. Turning to the study itself: Before enrollment, patients got radiotherapy alone, temozolomide alone, or mostly the combination. It was at week 35 that visit V12 occurred, and at week 47 that visit V13 did. General study results and limits: With respect to changes in top peripheral T cell clonotypes, pseudoprogression seemed unrelated.

The repertoire was sequenced with immunoSEQ multiplex PCR; TCRdb's copy has only in-frame clones and lacks some. The table has roughly 56,000 clones, around 75% seen once; the top ten hold 5.3%. Trimming cost V 0 bases and J 10 bases, with 13 bases left between them. This CDR3 region has 15 residues. CDR1 and CDR2 (germline): LGHNA, YNFKEQ. This clone came up a few times. The antigen is not known. Time point: week 47, end of study. In every dose of vaccine, 300 ug of mutant IDH1 20-mer peptide was given alongside topical imiquimod. Material: PBMCs, obtained from a glioma patient whose treatment included an IDH1 peptide vaccine. The origin of this receptor is a man in his fifties with glioma. The chain employs TRBV4-2 and TRBJ1-6; no clear D. The CDR3 DNA follows: TGTGCCAGCAGCCAAGATAAGGGTTTCCGCTCACCCCTCCACTTT. It encodes CASSQDKGFRSPLHF.